Below, 9 T cell receptor beta chains from the same sample are listed, as sequenced in a study of siplizumab effects on memory and regulatory T cells. The data were produced by immunoSEQ multiplex PCR, yet TCRdb's version contains in-frame clones alone and is incomplete. The sample comprises 100,000 or so clones, over 90% of which are singletons, and 1% to 1.5% rests with the top ten. Input material: non-Treg CD4+ T cells sorted from blood. Receptors originate from a human donor in good health.

The V and J genes are TRBV15 and TRBJ2-5; no clear D. The J call is uncertain, as TRBJ2-7 better fits the DNA end. This CDR3 comprises 17 residues. The germline V gene encodes CDR1 LNHNV and CDR2 YYDKDF (reference sequence). DNA for the CDR3: TGTGCCACCAGCAGAGTTTCCGGCACCTACAGCTCCTACGAGCAGTACTTC. Amino acids: CATSRVSGTYSSYEQYF.

The gene calls are TRBV11-2 and TRBJ1-4; D call uncertain. Trimming cost V 0 bases and J 8 bases, with 10 bases left between them. The CDR3 length is 14 residues. CDR1 and CDR2 (germline): SGHAT, FQNNGV. The CDR3 DNA reads as TGTGCCAGCAGCTTAGACGTATTCGGAGAAAAACTGTTTTTT. The encoded protein is CASSLDVFGEKLFF.

The V call is TRBV6-5, the J call TRBJ1-2, with 8 nucleotides matching TRBD1. V lost 6 bases and J lost 8; bases outside the gene matches: 8. CDR1 MNHEY and CDR2 SVGAGI come from the germline V gene. The CDR3 length is 13 residues. The CDR3 DNA sequence: TGTGCCAGCAGGCCCCGGACAGGGATGGGCTACACCTTC. Amino acids: CASRPRTGMGYTF.

V gene TRBV10-2 combines with J gene TRBJ2-6, with unresolved D. This CDR3 spans 16 amino acids. Germline V CDR1 and CDR2: WSHSY, SAAADI. V lost 2 bases and J lost 0, with 8 bases in between. CDR3 loop: CASSEGSTSGANVLTF. The CDR3 nucleotides are TGCGCCAGCAGTGAGGGGTCGACCTCTGGGGCCAACGTCCTGACTTTC.

The chain carries TRBV27 and TRBJ1-6, with 9 bases lining up with TRBD1. The CDR3 is made up of 15 amino acids. The junction had 4 bases not matched to a gene; V was cut back by 2 bases and J by 8 bases. Germline CDR1 reads MNHEY; CDR2 reads SMNVEV (reference sequence). CDR3 in DNA: TGTGCCAGCAGTTTAGAGGACAGGGGTTATTCACCCCTCCACTTT. This translates into CASSLEDRGYSPLHF.

This rearrangement joins TRBV14 to TRBJ2-7; perhaps TRBD1 as D (6 bases). Germline V CDR1 and CDR2: SGHDN, FVKESK. V lost 1 base, J lost 5 bases, and 15 bases lay in between. CDR3 length: 15 residues. In DNA form, the CDR3 reads TGTGCCAGCAGCCAAGGGGGGCGAAATTCCCACGAGCAGTACTTC. This gives the protein CASSQGGRNSHEQYF.

The V call is TRBV28, the J call TRBJ2-3; D is uncertain. CDR3 length: 13 amino acids. From germline, CDR1 is MDHEN and CDR2 SYDVKM. V was trimmed by 6 bases and J by 6 bases, leaving 13 bases between them. CDR3: CASRYPGRDTQYF. CDR3 in DNA: TGTGCCAGCAGATACCCGGGCAGGGATACGCAGTATTTT.

The chain joins TRBV28 to TRBJ2-7; perhaps TRBD2 as D (6 bases). V lost 5 bases to trimming and J lost 1 base, with 15 bases between them. The germline V gene encodes CDR1 MDHEN and CDR2 SYDVKM. CDR3 length: 15 residues. CDR3 sequence (DNA): TGTGCCAGCAGTGAGCATAGCGGATCTTCCTACGAGCAGTACTTC. Its translation is CASSEHSGSSYEQYF.

CDR3 sequence (DNA): TGTGCCAGCAGTTTCCGGGAGGAGCAGTTCTTC. Amino acid sequence: CASSFREEQFF. The J gene is TRBJ2-1, the V gene TRBV11-1, with a weak D call TRBD2 (6 bases). Trimming removed 6 bases at V and 10 bases at J, with 10 bases between. The V gene's germline CDR1 is SGHAT and CDR2 FQDESV (reference sequence). The CDR3 loop spans 11 amino acids.